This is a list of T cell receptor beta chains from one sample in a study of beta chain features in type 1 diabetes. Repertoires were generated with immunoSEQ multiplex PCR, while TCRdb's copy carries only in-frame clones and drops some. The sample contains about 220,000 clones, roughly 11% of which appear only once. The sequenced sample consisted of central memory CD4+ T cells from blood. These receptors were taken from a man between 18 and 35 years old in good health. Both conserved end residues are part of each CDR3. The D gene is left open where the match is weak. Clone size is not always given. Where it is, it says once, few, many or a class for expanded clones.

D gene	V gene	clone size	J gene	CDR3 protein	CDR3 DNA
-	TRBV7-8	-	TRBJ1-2	CASSFDRYGYTF	TGTGCCAGCAGCTTTGACCGCTATGGCTACACCTTC
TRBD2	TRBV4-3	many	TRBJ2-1	CASSQASGTSPNEQFF	TGCGCCAGCAGCCAAGCTAGCGGGACTAGCCCCAATGAGCAGTTCTTC
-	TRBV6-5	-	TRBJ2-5	CASSELPQGETQYF	TGTGCCAGCAGTGAACTACCTCAGGGAGAGACCCAGTACTTC
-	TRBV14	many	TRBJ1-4	CASSQRMGTGRQTNEKLFF	TGTGCCAGCAGCCAACGGATGGGTACAGGGCGCCAAACTAATGAAAAACTGTTTTTT
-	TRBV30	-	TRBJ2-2	CAWSKDSATGELFF	TGTGCCTGGAGTAAAGACTCCGCCACCGGGGAGCTGTTTTTT
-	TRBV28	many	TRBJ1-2	CATGREYGYTF	TGTGCCACAGGGAGGGAGTATGGCTACACCTTC
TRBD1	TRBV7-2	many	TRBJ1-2	CASSPDREGGYTF	TGTGCCAGCAGTCCCGACAGGGAGGGCGGCTACACCTTC
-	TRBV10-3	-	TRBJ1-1	CAISEKRADTEAFF	TGTGCCATCAGTGAAAAGAGGGCGGACACTGAAGCTTTCTTT
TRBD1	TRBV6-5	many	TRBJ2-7	CASRPLGQGYKQYF	TGTGCCAGCAGGCCCCTGGGACAGGGCTACAAGCAGTACTTC
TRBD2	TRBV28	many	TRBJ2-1	CASRRMTSGSYNEQFF	TGTGCCAGCAGGAGGATGACTAGCGGTTCGTACAATGAGCAGTTCTTC
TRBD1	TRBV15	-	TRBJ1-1	CATSRDRENTEAFF	TGTGCCACCAGCCGGGACAGGGAGAACACTGAAGCTTTCTTT
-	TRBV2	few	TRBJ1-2	CASVEPGENGYTF	TGTGCCAGCGTGGAGCCTGGCGAAAATGGCTACACCTTC
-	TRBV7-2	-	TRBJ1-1	CASSFDRLNTEAFF	TGTGCCAGCAGCTTCGACAGGCTGAACACTGAAGCTTTCTTT
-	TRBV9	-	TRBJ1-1	CASSVSTHAEAFF	TGTGCCAGCAGCGTATCGACTCACGCTGAAGCTTTCTTT
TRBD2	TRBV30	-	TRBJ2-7	CAWSLGLAGEQYF	TGTGCCTGGAGCCTGGGACTAGCGGGCGAGCAGTACTTC
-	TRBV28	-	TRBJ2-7	CASSLGHTYEQYF	TGTGCCAGCAGTTTAGGGCACACCTACGAGCAGTACTTC
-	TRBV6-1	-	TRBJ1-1	CASADYLGRSFF	TGTGCCAGCGCCGACTACTTGGGGAGATCTTTCTTT
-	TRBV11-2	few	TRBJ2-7	CASSLLQESYEQYF	TGTGCCAGCAGCTTACTGCAGGAAAGTTACGAGCAGTACTTC
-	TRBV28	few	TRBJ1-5	CASSQGGQPQHF	TGTGCCAGCAGTCAGGGCGGTCAGCCCCAGCATTTT
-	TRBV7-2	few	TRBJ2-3	CASSTGALDTQYF	TGTGCCAGCAGCACGGGGGCCTTGGATACGCAGTATTTT
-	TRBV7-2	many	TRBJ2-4	CASSLAQGAKNIQYF	TGTGCCAGCAGCTTGGCCCAGGGAGCCAAAAACATTCAGTACTTC
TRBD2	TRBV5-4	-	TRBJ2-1	CASSSPAGRANEQFF	TGTGCCAGCAGCTCCCCGGCAGGGAGGGCGAATGAGCAGTTCTTC
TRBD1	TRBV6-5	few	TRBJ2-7	CASSPSGDRGYEQYF	TGTGCCAGCAGTCCCTCCGGGGACAGGGGATACGAGCAGTACTTC
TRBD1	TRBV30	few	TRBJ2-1	CAWTPDRVYNEQFF	TGTGCCTGGACCCCGGACAGGGTCTACAATGAGCAGTTCTTC
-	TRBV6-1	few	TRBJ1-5	CASSEDRAQPQHF	TGTGCCAGCAGTGAAGACAGGGCTCAGCCCCAGCATTTT